Below are 30 T cell receptor beta chains sequenced from a single sample in a study of T cells after yellow fever vaccination. MiXCR, run by TCRdb on the 5' RACE reads, gives a single entry per CDR3 protein. The table records 65,000 to 90,000 distinct CDR3 sequences, 13% of them present only once. The sequenced sample was CD8+ T cells not binding an NS4B(214-222) dextramer, sorted from PBMCs, obtained roughly 20 days after the first yellow fever vaccination. All receptors come from a man aged 18 to 30 who received the YFV17D yellow fever vaccine.

The genes are TRBV20-1 and TRBJ2-1; TRBD1 might be the D (6 bases). V lost 6 bases, J lost 5 bases, and 14 bases lay in between. Germline-derived CDR1 and CDR2 are DFQATT and SNEGSKA (reference sequence). The CDR3 runs 13 residues. The CDR3: CSASGQVHNEQFF. DNA of the CDR3: TGCAGTGCCTCGGGACAAGTACACAATGAGCAGTTCTTC.

The J gene is TRBJ2-6, the V gene TRBV2; D is ambiguous. V dropped 1 base and J dropped 3 bases, with 10 bases sitting between them. The CDR3 is 16 residues long. In germline, CDR1 is SNHLY, CDR2 FYNNEI. The CDR3 DNA sequence: TGTGCCAGCAGTGAAGGGATTTTTGGTGGGGCCAACGTCCTGACTTTC. Its protein is CASSEGIFGGANVLTF.

The chain couples TRBV6-5 to TRBJ2-6; D tentatively fits TRBD1 or TRBD2 (5 bases each). Trimming left V 1 base short and J 0 bases short, with 13 bases between. The CDR3 contains 18 residues. Germline-derived CDR1 and CDR2 are MNHEY and SVGAGI. The CDR3 bases are TGTGCCAGCAGTTACTTCTTGGCAGGGAGCTCTGGGGCCAACGTCCTGACTTTC. Encoded protein: CASSYFLAGSSGANVLTF.

This clonotype was seen more than once but under ten times. The rearrangement uses TRBV7-9 and TRBJ2-1, with D uncertain. V was clipped by 7 bases and J by 0 bases, with 13 bases between them. The CDR3 covers 15 residues. Germline V CDR1 and CDR2: SEHNR, FQNEAQ (reference sequence). DNA of the CDR3: TGTGCCAGCACCCCGCGCGATATCTCCTACAATGAGCAGTTCTTC. Translating it yields CASTPRDISYNEQFF.

The rearrangement uses TRBV6-1 and TRBJ2-7; D is unclear. CDR1 is MNHNS, CDR2 SASEGT, per germline. The CDR3 loop spans 12 amino acids. With 3 bases removed from V and 8 bases from J, the gap between germline ends came to 11 bases. This CDR3 is CASSDLAPQQYF. For the CDR3, the DNA is TGTGCCAGCAGTGACCTTGCCCCGCAGCAGTACTTC.

The chain couples TRBV4-2 to TRBJ2-1; the D is unclear. The germline V gene has CDR1 LGHNA and CDR2 YNFKEQ. The CDR3 runs 15 residues. V was pared by 4 bases and J by 6 bases, with 16 bases between. In DNA form, the CDR3 reads TGTGCCAGCAGCCCCCTCCCTGGGCCCCTCAATGAGCAGTTCTTC. It yields the protein CASSPLPGPLNEQFF.

This clonotype was seen only a few times. The V and J genes are TRBV3-1 and TRBJ2-2; 9 bases agree with TRBD1. Germline assignment: CDR1 LGHDT and CDR2 YNNKEL (reference sequence). Trimming removed 4 bases from V and 6 bases from J; junction bases left unmatched: 3. This CDR3 has 14 amino acids. CDR3 sequence: CASSRYRGPGELFF. CDR3 nucleotides: TGTGCCAGCAGCCGGTACAGGGGGCCCGGGGAGCTGTTTTTT.

This clonotype was seen only a few times. The rearrangement links TRBV27 to TRBJ2-1; 9 nucleotides match TRBD2. Unmatched junction bases numbered 4, after V lost 5 bases and J lost 2 bases. Germline-derived CDR1 and CDR2 are MNHEY and SMNVEV (reference sequence). CDR3 length: 15 residues. The CDR3 coding sequence is TGTGCCAGCAGTCTTAGCGGGGGCGCCTACAATGAGCAGTTCTTC. Protein sequence: CASSLSGGAYNEQFF.

This clonotype has a count of ten or more. The chain recombines TRBV29-1 with TRBJ2-1; either TRBD1 or TRBD2 may supply D (5 bases each). Germline V gene data show CDR1 as SQVTM and CDR2 as ANQGSEA. The CDR3 consists of 12 residues. V was clipped by 5 bases and J by 12 bases, with 17 bases between them. CDR3 DNA: TGCAGCGTTTATACTATCGATGGGGGGCAGTTCTTC. Its translation is CSVYTIDGGQFF.

The genes are TRBV12-3 or TRBV12-4 and TRBJ1-1; the D is unclear. V dropped 7 bases and J dropped 2 bases, with 5 bases sitting between them. The CDR3 spans 11 residues. The CDR3 nucleotides read TGTGCCAGCACCTCCAACACTGAAGCTTTCTTT. It encodes CASTSNTEAFF.

The chain recombines TRBV4-1 with TRBJ1-4; D is ambiguous. Trimming cost V 3 bases and J 10 bases, with 6 bases left between them. The germline V gene has CDR1 MGHRA and CDR2 YSYEKL. This CDR3 is 11 amino acids long. The CDR3 sequence: CASSQLGKLFF. The CDR3 DNA reads TGCGCCAGCAGCCAGTTGGGAAAACTGTTTTTT.

There are a few counts of this clonotype. The genes are TRBV10-2 and TRBJ2-7; D could derive from TRBD1 or TRBD2 (5 bases each). Germline V gene data show CDR1 as WSHSY and CDR2 as SAAADI. V gave up 7 bases and J gave up 1 base, with 14 bases separating them. CDR3 length: 14 amino acids. CDR3 residues: CASNPGPGSYEQYV. The CDR3 DNA reads as TGCGCCAGCAATCCGGGACCCGGATCCTACGAGCAGTACGTC.

The table lists this clonotype with a few counts. V and J are TRBV18 and TRBJ1-1; D call uncertain. The CDR3 extends over 12 amino acids. Trimming stripped 6 bases from V and 4 bases from J, with 9 bases between. The germline V gene encodes CDR1 KGHSH and CDR2 LQKENI. CDR3 in DNA: TGTGCCAGCTCGCCTGAGGTCACTGAAGCTTTCTTT. Encoded protein: CASSPEVTEAFF.

The chain joins TRBV5-5 to TRBJ2-7; D is undetermined. There are 12 residues in the CDR3. Germline CDR1 SGHKS, CDR2 YYEKEE (reference sequence). V was cut by 4 bases and J by 6 bases, with 11 bases left in between. CDR3 nucleotides: TGTGCCAGCAGCCTTGGAAAGACCGAGCAGTACTTC. This codes for CASSLGKTEQYF. Full variable domain (missing parts from reference TRBV5-5 and TRBJ2-7): DAGVTQSPTHLIKTRGQQVTLRCSPISGHKSVSWYQQVLGQGPQFIFQYYEKEERGRGNFPDRFSARQFPNYSSELNVNALLLGDSALYLCASSLGKTEQYFGPGTRLTVT.

This rearrangement joins TRBV11-2 to TRBJ1-3; perhaps TRBD1 as D (6 bases). Germline CDR1 SGHAT, CDR2 FQNNGV. V lost 0 bases to trimming and J lost 4 bases, with 10 bases between them. This CDR3 is built from 15 residues. CDR3 nucleotides: TGTGCCAGCAGCTTAGAGGGGGCAGTCGGAAACACCATATATTTT. It yields the protein CASSLEGAVGNTIYF.

The J gene is TRBJ2-5, the V gene TRBV12-3 or TRBV12-4; 11 nucleotides match TRBD1. The trim removed 5 bases at V and 2 bases at J, leaving 1 base unmatched. CDR3 size: 14 residues. The CDR3 region has the DNA TGTGCCAGCAGTCGGGACAGGGGGCAAGAGACCCAGTACTTC. It yields the protein CASSRDRGQETQYF.

The rearrangement links TRBV29-1 to TRBJ2-5, with TRBD2 identical over 7 bases. The V and J ends lost 4 bases and 1 base, in that order; junction bases with no gene match: 9. The germline V gene encodes CDR1 SQVTM and CDR2 ANQGSEA. This CDR3 spans 15 amino acids. The CDR3 DNA follows: TGCAGCGTTGGCCCTCGGGACTATCTCCAAGAGACCCAGTACTTC. Translating it yields CSVGPRDYLQETQYF. Full variable domain (remainder filled in from reference TRBV29-1 and TRBJ2-5): SAVISQKPSRDICQRGTSLTIQCQVDSQVTMMFWYRQQPGQSLTLIATANQGSEATYESGFVIDKFPISRPNLTFSTLTVSNMSPEDSSIYLCSVGPRDYLQETQYFGPGTRLLVL.

The chain carries TRBV4-3 and TRBJ1-5; D possibly corresponds to TRBD1 (5 bases). The CDR3 sequence is 14 residues long. Germline CDR1 and CDR2: LGHNA and YSLEER. Trimming removed 0 bases from V and 5 bases from J, with 8 bases in between. The CDR3 sequence: CASSQEGGDQPQHF. CDR3 bases: TGCGCCAGCAGCCAAGAGGGGGGGGATCAGCCCCAGCATTTT.

This rearrangement joins TRBV9 to TRBJ2-7; D is perhaps TRBD2 (7 bases). The CDR3 covers 16 residues. CDR1 is SGDLS, CDR2 YYNGEE, per germline. Trimming stripped 4 bases from V and 0 bases from J, with 17 bases between. CDR3 DNA sequence: TGTGCCAGCAGCTCCGGCGGGGGCCATCCCTCCTACGAGCAGTACTTC. Translation gives CASSSGGGHPSYEQYF.

This clonotype was seen a handful of times. The rearrangement joins TRBV20-1 to TRBJ1-1, with D possibly matching TRBD1 (5 bases). CDR1 is DFQATT, CDR2 SNEGSKA, per germline (reference sequence). V lost 6 bases and J 4 bases, leaving 15 bases between the germline ends. CDR3 length equals 13 residues. The CDR3 nucleotides read TGCAGTGCCGGAGCCAGGGATTTCACTGAAGCTTTCTTT. It specifies CSAGARDFTEAFF.

In its sample, this clonotype was seen a few times. The chain combines TRBV29-1 with TRBJ2-7, with D possibly being TRBD1 (5 bases). The ends were cut back, 0 bases at V and 3 bases at J, with 12 bases in the middle. Looked up from germline, CDR1 is SQVTM and CDR2 is ANQGSEA. The CDR3 covers 14 residues. The CDR3 nucleotides are TGCAGCGTTGAAGAAGAAGGGGCAAACTACGAGCAGTACTTC. Translated: CSVEEEGANYEQYF.

In DNA, the CDR3 is TGTGCCAGCAGTGACGGGGGGCCGTCAGATACGCAGTATTTT. Amino acid sequence: CASSDGGPSDTQYF. V and J are TRBV2 and TRBJ2-3, with TRBD2 as a possible D gene (7 bases). Germline lookup yields CDR1 SNHLY and CDR2 FYNNEI. V lost 3 bases, J lost 4 bases, and 11 bases lay in between. This CDR3 has 14 amino acids.

The chain recombines TRBV24-1 with TRBJ2-1; D may be TRBD2 (5 bases). Germline CDR1 and CDR2: KGHDR and SFDVKD. Trimming took 5 bases from V and 7 from J, leaving 17 bases between them. CDR3 size: 15 residues. The CDR3 loop reads CATSVQGSPGNEQFF. CDR3 DNA sequence: TGTGCCACCAGTGTTCAAGGGAGCCCGGGGAATGAGCAGTTCTTC.

This clonotype was seen only a few times. The chain couples TRBV5-1 to TRBJ2-7, with a weak D call TRBD2 (5 bases). Trimming left V 0 bases short and J 2 bases short, with 9 bases between. The CDR3 extends over 14 amino acids. The germline V gene has CDR1 SGHRS and CDR2 YFSETQ. The CDR3 loop reads CASSLASGTYEQYV. DNA for the CDR3: TGCGCCAGCAGCTTGGCATCCGGGACCTACGAGCAGTACGTC.

This clonotype appeared once. The chain employs TRBV7-6 and TRBJ2-6, with 7 bases matching TRBD1. CDR3 length equals 18 residues. Germline assignment: CDR1 SGHVS and CDR2 FNYEAQ. Unmatched junction bases numbered 7, after V lost 2 bases and J lost 0 bases. CDR3 nucleotide sequence: TGTGCCAGCAGCTTACCGGGACAGATAAGCTCTGGGGCCAACGTCCTGACTTTC. Translating it yields CASSLPGQISSGANVLTF.

This clonotype was seen a few times. The chain uses TRBV3-1 and TRBJ2-2; unclear D gene. Germline-derived CDR1 and CDR2 are LGHDT and YNNKEL (reference sequence). Trimming stripped 1 base from V and 1 base from J, with 4 bases between. The CDR3 runs to 14 residues. In nucleotides, the CDR3 is TGTGCCAGCAGCCAAGTTATGAACACCGGGGAGCTGTTTTTT. This encodes CASSQVMNTGELFF.

This chain joins TRBV19 and TRBJ2-6, with D unclear. V lost 8 bases to trimming and J lost 0 bases, with 11 bases between them. Germline V CDR1 and CDR2: LNHDA, SQIVND (reference sequence). This CDR3 region has 15 residues. The DNA of the CDR3 is TGTGCCAGTGGGGTGTCGGCCTCTGGGGCCAACGTCCTGACTTTC. It encodes CASGVSASGANVLTF.

This clonotype appeared many times. The chain couples TRBV20-1 to TRBJ1-2, with D uncertain. The CDR3 covers 13 residues. V was pared by 3 bases and J by 6 bases, with 14 bases between. CDR1 DFQATT and CDR2 SNEGSKA come from the germline V gene (reference sequence). CDR3 coding DNA: TGCAGTGCTAGCCGGTCCTCCGGTCATGGCTACACCTTC. This sequence encodes CSASRSSGHGYTF.

This clonotype was seen a handful of times. The chain joins TRBV12-3 or TRBV12-4 to TRBJ2-7; possible D gene TRBD2, 5 bases. The CDR3 totals 12 residues. The ends were cut back, 8 bases at V and 5 bases at J, with 13 bases in the middle. This CDR3 is CASHRDGDEQYF. The DNA of the CDR3 is TGTGCCAGCCACCGGGATGGAGACGAGCAGTACTTC.

In its sample, this clonotype was seen a few times. The chain recombines TRBV7-8 with TRBJ2-3; perhaps TRBD2 as D (6 bases). The CDR3 length is 13 residues. The V gene's germline CDR1 is SGHVS and CDR2 FQNEAQ. Trimming removed 5 bases at V and 4 bases at J, with 10 bases between. CDR3 protein: CASSPLAADTQYF. The CDR3 region has the DNA TGTGCCAGCAGCCCCTTAGCGGCAGATACGCAGTATTTT.